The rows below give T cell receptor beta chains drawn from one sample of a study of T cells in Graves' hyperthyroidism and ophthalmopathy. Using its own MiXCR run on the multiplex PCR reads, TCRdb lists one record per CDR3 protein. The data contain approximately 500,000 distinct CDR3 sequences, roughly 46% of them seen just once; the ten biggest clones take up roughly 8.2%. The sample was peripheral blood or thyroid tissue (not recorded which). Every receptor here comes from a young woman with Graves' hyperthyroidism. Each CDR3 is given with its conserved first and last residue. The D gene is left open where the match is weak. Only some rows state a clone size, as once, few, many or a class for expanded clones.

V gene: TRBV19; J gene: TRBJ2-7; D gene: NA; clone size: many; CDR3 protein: CASSRTMNNYEQYF; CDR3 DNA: TGTGCCAGTAGTAGGACCATGAATAACTACGAGCAGTACTTC
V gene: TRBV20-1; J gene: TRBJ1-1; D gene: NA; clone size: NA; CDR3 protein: CSARDGSAEAFF; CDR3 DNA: TGCAGTGCTAGAGATGGTAGCGCTGAAGCTTTCTTT
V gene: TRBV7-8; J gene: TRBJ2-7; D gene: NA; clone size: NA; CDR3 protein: CASSVLASASSYEQYF; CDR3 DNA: TGTGCCAGCAGCGTCCTGGCTAGCGCTTCCTCCTACGAGCAGTACTTC
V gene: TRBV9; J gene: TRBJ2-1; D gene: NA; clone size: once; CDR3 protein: CASRPTLENEQFF; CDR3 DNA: TGTGCCAGCAGACCGACCTTGGAGAATGAGCAGTTCTTC
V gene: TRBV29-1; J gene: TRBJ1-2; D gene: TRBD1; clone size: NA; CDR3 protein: CSVDSGTEDGYTF; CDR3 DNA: TGCAGCGTTGATTCCGGGACAGAGGATGGCTACACCTTC
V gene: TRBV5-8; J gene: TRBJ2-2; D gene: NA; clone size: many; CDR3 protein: CASSLSGFGPGGELFF; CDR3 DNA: TGTGCCAGCAGCTTGTCAGGGTTTGGGCCTGGCGGGGAGCTGTTTTTT
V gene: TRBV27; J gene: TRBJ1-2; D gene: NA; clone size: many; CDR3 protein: CASSPDRANYGYTF; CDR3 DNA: TGTGCCAGCAGTCCCGACAGAGCTAACTATGGCTACACCTTC
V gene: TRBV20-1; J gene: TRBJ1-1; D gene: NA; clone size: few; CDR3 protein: CSASEILMNTEAFF; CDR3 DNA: TGCAGTGCTAGCGAGATCCTAATGAACACTGAAGCTTTCTTT
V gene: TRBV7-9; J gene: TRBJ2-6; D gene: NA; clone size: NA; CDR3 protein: CASSITEDLTF; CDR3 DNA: TGTGCCAGCAGCATAACAGAGGACCTGACTTTC
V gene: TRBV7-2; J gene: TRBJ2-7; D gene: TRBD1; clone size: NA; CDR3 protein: CATADRGRVYEQYF; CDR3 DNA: TGTGCCACCGCGGACAGGGGGCGCGTCTACGAGCAGTACTTC
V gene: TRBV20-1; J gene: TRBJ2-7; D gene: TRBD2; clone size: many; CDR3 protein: CSARTSGRVEQYF; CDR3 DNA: TGCAGTGCTCGGACTAGCGGGAGGGTTGAGCAGTACTTC
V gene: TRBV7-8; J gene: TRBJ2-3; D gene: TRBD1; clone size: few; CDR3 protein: CASSLVTGAVTDTQYF; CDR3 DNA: TGTGCCAGCAGCTTAGTAACAGGGGCGGTCACAGATACGCAGTATTTT
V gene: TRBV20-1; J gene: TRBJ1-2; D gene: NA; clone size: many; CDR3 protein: CSARKTGLHYGYTF; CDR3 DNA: TGCAGTGCTAGAAAGACAGGCTTACACTATGGCTACACCTTC
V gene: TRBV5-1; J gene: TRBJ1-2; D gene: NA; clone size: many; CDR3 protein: CASSLAGGKGHYGYTF; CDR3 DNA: TGCGCCAGCAGCTTGGCCGGTGGTAAGGGCCACTATGGCTACACCTTC
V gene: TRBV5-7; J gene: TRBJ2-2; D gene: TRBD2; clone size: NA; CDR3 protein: CASSLASGGSGELFF; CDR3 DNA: TGTGCCAGCAGCTTGGCTAGCGGAGGATCCGGGGAGCTGTTTTTT
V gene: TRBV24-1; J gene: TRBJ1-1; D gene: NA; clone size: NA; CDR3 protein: CATSEGERAEAFF; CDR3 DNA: TGTGCCACCAGTGAGGGAGAACGTGCTGAAGCTTTCTTT
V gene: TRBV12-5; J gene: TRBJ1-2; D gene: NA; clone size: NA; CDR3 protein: CASGFLYYGYTF; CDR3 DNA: TGTGCTAGTGGTTTCCTGTACTATGGCTACACCTTC
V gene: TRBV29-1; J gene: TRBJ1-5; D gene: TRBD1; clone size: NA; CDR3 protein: CSVTRQGGYNEHF; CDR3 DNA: TGCAGCGTTACCAGACAGGGAGGTTACAATGAGCATTTT
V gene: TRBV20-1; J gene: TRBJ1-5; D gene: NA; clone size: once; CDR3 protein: CSASDGPKHF; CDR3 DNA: TGCAGTGCTAGTGACGGACCCAAGCATTTT
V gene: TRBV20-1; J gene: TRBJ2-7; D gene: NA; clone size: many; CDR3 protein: CSARGLGREQYF; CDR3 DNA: TGCAGTGCTAGAGGACTCGGTCGTGAGCAGTACTTC
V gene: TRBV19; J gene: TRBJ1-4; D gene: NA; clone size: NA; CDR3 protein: CASSISLMGAGKLFF; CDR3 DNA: TGTGCCAGTAGTATTAGTCTTATGGGGGCTGGAAAACTGTTTTTT
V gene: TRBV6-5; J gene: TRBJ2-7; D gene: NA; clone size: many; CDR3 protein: CASSYLSGPGDEQYF; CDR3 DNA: TGTGCCAGCAGTTACCTTAGCGGCCCAGGGGACGAGCAGTACTTC
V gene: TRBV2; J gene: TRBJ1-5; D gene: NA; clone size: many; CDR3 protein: CASSEDRVGYQPQHF; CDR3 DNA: TGTGCCAGCAGTGAAGACAGGGTGGGATATCAGCCCCAGCATTTT
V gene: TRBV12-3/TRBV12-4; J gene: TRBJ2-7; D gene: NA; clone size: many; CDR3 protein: CASSSTTSSYEQYF; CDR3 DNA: TGTGCCAGCAGTTCAACGACTAGCTCCTACGAGCAGTACTTC